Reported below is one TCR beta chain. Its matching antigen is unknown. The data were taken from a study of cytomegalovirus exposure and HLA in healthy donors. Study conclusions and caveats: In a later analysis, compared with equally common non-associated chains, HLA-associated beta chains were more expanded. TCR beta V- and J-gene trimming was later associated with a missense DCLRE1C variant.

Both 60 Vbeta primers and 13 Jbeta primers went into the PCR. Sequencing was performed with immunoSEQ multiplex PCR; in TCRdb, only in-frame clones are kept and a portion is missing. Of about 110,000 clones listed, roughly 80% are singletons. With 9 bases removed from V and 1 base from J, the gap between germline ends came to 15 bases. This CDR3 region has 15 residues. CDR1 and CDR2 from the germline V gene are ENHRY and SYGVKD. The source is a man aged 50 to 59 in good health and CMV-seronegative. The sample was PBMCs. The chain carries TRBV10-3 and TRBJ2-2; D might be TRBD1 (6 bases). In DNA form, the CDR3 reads TGTGCCATTGCCCGTAGGGGGAGGAACACCGGGGAGCTGTTTTTT. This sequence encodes CAIARRGRNTGELFF.